The 5 T cell receptor beta chains in this list originate from one sample, sequenced in a study of blood T cell repertoires in COVID-19. Assay used: immunoSEQ multiplex PCR; TCRdb lists only in-frame clones, some missing. The table records 60,000 to 70,000 clones, roughly 85% of them present only once. The specimen sequenced was peripheral blood. Receptors were obtained from a woman aged 55-69 years with COVID-19, enrolled during active disease.

This sequence joins TRBV4-1 and TRBJ1-3; weak D call: TRBD1 (6 bases). Trimming took off 1 base at V and 0 bases at J, with 13 bases between the two ends. The germline V gene encodes CDR1 MGHRA and CDR2 YSYEKL. This CDR3 is 17 amino acids long. The CDR3 loop reads CASSQGPGESSGNTIYF. CDR3 DNA: TGCGCCAGCAGCCAAGGGCCAGGGGAAAGCTCTGGAAACACCATATATTTT.

The V and J genes are TRBV29-1 and TRBJ1-2, with no clear D. V was clipped by 8 bases and J by 4 bases, with 17 bases between them. This CDR3 is 13 amino acids long. The germline gives CDR1 SQVTM, CDR2 ANQGSEA. The CDR3 nucleotides are TGCAGCACCTGGACGGGCGGGAGCTATGGCTACACCTTC. The encoded protein is CSTWTGGSYGYTF.

The V and J genes are TRBV6-5 and TRBJ2-1, with D possibly matching TRBD1 (5 bases). Germline lookup yields CDR1 MNHEY and CDR2 SVGAGI. Trimming shortened V by 5 bases and J by 8 bases, and 19 bases separated the two germline ends. The CDR3 has 15 amino acids. Written as DNA, the CDR3 is TGTGCCAGCAGTCCCGTGGTAGGCTGGGGCGATGAGCAGTTCTTC. Its protein is CASSPVVGWGDEQFF.

V and J are TRBV11-2 and TRBJ1-6; 8 bases are a match to TRBD1. This CDR3 region has 15 residues. V dropped 2 bases and J dropped 7; count of bases not matched to a gene: 4. Per the germline V gene, CDR1 is SGHAT and CDR2 is FQNNGV. As DNA, the CDR3 is TGTGCCAGCAGCTTACGGGACAGGACCAATTCACCCCTCCACTTT. The encoded protein is CASSLRDRTNSPLHF.

The chain joins TRBV29-1 to TRBJ1-1, with D maybe TRBD1 (5 bases). Between the trimmed V and J ends, which lost 4 bases and 4 bases, there was a span of 16 bases. This CDR3 comprises 14 residues. CDR1 is SQVTM and CDR2 is ANQGSEA in the germline V gene. CDR3 sequence: CSVAVGAGGTEAFF. CDR3 in DNA: TGCAGCGTTGCAGTAGGGGCGGGGGGCACTGAAGCTTTCTTT.